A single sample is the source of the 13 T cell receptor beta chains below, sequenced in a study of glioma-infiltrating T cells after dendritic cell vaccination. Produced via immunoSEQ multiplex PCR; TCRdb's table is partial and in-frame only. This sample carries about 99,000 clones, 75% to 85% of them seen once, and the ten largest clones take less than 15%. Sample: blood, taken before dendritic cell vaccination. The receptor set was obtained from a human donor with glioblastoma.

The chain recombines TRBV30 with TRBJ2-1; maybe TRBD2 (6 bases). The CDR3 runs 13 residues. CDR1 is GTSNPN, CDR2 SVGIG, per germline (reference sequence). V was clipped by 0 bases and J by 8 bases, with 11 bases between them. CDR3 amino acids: CAWSVETRDEQFF. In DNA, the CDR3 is TGTGCCTGGAGTGTTGAGACTAGGGATGAGCAGTTCTTC.

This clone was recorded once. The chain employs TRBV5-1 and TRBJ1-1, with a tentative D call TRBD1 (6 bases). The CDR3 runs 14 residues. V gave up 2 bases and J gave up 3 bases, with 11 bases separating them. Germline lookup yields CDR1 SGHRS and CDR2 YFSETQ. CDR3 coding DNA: TGCGCCAGCAGCTTATTGGGGGCCGACACTGAAGCTTTCTTT. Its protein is CASSLLGADTEAFF.

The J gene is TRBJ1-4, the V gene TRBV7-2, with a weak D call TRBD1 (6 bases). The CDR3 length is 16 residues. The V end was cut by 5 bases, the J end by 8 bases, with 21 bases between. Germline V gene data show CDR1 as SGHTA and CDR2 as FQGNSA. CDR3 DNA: TGTGCCAGCAGCAAGAATCAACAGGATGGGGGCGAAAAACTGTTTTTT. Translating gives CASSKNQQDGGEKLFF. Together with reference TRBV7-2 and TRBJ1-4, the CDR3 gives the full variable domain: GAGVSQSPSNKVTEKGKDVELRCDPISGHTALYWYRQSLGQGLEFLIYFQGNSAPDKSGLPSDRFSAERTGGSVSTLTIQRTQQEDSAVYLCASSKNQQDGGEKLFFGSGTQLSVL.

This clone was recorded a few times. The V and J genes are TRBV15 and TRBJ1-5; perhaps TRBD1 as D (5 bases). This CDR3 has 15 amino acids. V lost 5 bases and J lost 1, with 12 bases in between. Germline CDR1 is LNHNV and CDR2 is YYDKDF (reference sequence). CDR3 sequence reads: CATSLGGGSNQPQHF. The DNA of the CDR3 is TGTGCCACCAGCCTCGGGGGGGGGAGCAATCAGCCCCAGCATTTT. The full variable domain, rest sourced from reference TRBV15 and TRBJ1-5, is DAMVIQNPRYQVTQFGKPVTLSCSQTLNHNVMYWYQQKSSQAPKLLFHYYDKDFNNEADTPDNFQSRRPNTSFCFLDIRSPGLGDTAMYLCATSLGGGSNQPQHFGDGTRLSIL.

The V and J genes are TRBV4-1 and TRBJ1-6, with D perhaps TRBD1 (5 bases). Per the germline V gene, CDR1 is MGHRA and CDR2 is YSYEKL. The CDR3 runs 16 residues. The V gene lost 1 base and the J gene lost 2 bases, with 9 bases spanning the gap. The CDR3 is CASSQVTATYNSPLHF. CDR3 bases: TGCGCCAGCAGCCAAGTGACAGCGACCTATAATTCACCCCTCCACTTT.

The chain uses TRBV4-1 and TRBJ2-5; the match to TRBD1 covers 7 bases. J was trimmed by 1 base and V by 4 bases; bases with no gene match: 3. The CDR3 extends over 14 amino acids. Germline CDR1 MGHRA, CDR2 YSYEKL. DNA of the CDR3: TGCGCCAGCAGCCCCGGGACAGCCCAAGAGACCCAGTACTTC. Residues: CASSPGTAQETQYF.

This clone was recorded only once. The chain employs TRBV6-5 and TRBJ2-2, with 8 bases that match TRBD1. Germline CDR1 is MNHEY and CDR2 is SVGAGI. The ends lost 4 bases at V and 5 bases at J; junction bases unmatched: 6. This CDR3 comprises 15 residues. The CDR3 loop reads CASSFGQGLTGELFF. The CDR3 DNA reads TGTGCCAGCAGTTTCGGACAGGGTCTTACCGGGGAGCTGTTTTTT.

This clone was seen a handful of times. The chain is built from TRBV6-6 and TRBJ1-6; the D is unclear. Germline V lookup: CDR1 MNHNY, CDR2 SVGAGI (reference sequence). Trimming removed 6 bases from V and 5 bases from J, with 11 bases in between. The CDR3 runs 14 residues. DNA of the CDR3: TGTGCCAGCAGCCTCCGGGTAGATAATTCACCCCTCCACTTT. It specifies CASSLRVDNSPLHF.

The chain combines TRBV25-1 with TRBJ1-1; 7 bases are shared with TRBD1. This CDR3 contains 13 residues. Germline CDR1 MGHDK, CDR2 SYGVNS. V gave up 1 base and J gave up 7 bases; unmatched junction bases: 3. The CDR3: CASSELRGLEAFF. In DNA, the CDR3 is TGTGCCAGCAGTGAATTAAGGGGGCTTGAAGCTTTCTTT.

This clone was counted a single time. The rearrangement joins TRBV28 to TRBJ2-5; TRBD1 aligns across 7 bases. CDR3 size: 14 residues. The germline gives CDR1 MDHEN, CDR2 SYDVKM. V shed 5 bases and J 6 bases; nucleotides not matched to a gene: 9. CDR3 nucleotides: TGTGCCAGCAGTACAGTGAGGGGGCCGAAGACCCAGTACTTC. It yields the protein CASSTVRGPKTQYF.

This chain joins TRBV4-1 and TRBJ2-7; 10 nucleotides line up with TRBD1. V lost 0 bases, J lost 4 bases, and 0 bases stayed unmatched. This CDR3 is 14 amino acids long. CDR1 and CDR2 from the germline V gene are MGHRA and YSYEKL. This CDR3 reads CASSQEDRGYEQYF. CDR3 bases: TGCGCCAGCAGCCAAGAGGACAGGGGGTACGAGCAGTACTTC.

The CDR3 sequence: CASRRAGGAGETQYF. The CDR3 DNA is TGTGCCAGCAGGCGGGCCGGGGGGGCGGGAGAGACCCAGTACTTC. The chain links TRBV6-1 to TRBJ2-5, with 8 positions matching TRBD2. J gave up 4 bases and V 6 bases, and 10 bases lay outside the gene matches. The CDR3 contains 15 residues. Germline values: CDR1 MNHNS, CDR2 SASEGT.

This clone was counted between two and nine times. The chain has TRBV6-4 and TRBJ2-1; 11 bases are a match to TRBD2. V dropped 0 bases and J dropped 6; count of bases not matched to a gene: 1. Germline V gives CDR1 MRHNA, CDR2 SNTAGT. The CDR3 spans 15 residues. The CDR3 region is CASSDSSGGANEQFF. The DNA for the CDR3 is TGTGCCAGCAGTGACTCTAGCGGGGGGGCCAATGAGCAGTTCTTC.